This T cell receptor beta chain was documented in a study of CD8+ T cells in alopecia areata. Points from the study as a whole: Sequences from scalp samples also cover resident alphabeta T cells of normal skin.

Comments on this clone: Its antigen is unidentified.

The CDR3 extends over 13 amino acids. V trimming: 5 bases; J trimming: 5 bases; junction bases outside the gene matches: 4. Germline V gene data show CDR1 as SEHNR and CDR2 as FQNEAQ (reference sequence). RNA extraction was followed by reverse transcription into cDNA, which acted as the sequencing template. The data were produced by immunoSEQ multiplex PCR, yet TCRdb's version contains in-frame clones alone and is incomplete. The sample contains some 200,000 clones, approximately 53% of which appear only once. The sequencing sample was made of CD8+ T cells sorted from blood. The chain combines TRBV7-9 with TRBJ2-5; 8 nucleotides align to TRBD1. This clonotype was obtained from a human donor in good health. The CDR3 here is CASSGTGGETQYF. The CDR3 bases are TGTGCCAGCAGCGGGACAGGTGGGGAGACCCAGTACTTC.